Shown below are 27 T cell receptor beta chains from a single sample sequenced in a study of cytomegalovirus exposure and HLA in healthy donors. Researchers ran the PCR with 60 Vbeta and 13 Jbeta primers. Assay: immunoSEQ multiplex PCR; the TCRdb copy retains only in-frame clones and omits some. The table includes about 45,000 clones, about two thirds detected once. Specimen: PBMCs. The receptor source for this set is a woman between 25 and 40 years old in good health and CMV-seronegative.

This clone was detected a few times. The chain has TRBV18 and TRBJ1-4; 9 positions match TRBD1. J was trimmed by 7 bases and V by 5 bases; bases with no gene match: 2. Germline V lookup: CDR1 KGHSH, CDR2 LQKENI. This CDR3 contains 13 residues. DNA for the CDR3: TGTGCCAGCTCAACGACAGGGGGTGAAAAACTGTTTTTT. The encoded protein is CASSTTGGEKLFF.

This clone was counted a few times. The chain combines TRBV10-1 with TRBJ2-3; 7 nucleotides agree with TRBD1. Germline V lookup: CDR1 WNHNN, CDR2 SYGVQD (reference sequence). J gave up 5 bases and V 2 bases, and 4 bases lay outside the gene matches. The CDR3 runs to 14 residues. The CDR3 sequence is CASSEGRDRDTQYF. CDR3 sequence (DNA): TGCGCCAGCAGTGAGGGTAGGGACAGAGATACGCAGTATTTT.

Here the CDR3 reads CASSSLTVRGADTQYF. CDR3 coding DNA: TGTGCCAGCAGCTCATTGACAGTACGAGGTGCAGATACGCAGTATTTT. The chain is built from TRBV13 and TRBJ2-3; maybe TRBD1 (5 bases). Germline lookup yields CDR1 PRHDT and CDR2 FYEKMQ (reference sequence). The CDR3 runs to 16 residues. The V end was cut by 4 bases, the J end by 4 bases, with 18 bases between. Full variable domain (remainder filled in from reference TRBV13 and TRBJ2-3): AAGVIQSPRHLIKEKRETATLKCYPIPRHDTVYWYQQGPGQDPQFLISFYEKMQSDKGSIPDRFSAQQFSDYHSELNMSSLELGDSALYFCASSSLTVRGADTQYFGPGTRLTVL.

The V and J genes are TRBV7-9 and TRBJ2-7; 7 bases are shared with TRBD1. After removal of 5 bases from V and 6 bases from J, the junction contained 13 bases not matched to a gene. The CDR3 totals 15 residues. Germline V gene sequence: CDR1 SEHNR, CDR2 FQNEAQ (reference sequence). As DNA, the CDR3 is TGTGCCAGCAGCGTATCCGCGACAGGGAGAGGCGAGCAGTACTTC. It specifies CASSVSATGRGEQYF. Using reference TRBV7-9 and TRBJ2-7 for the parts outside the CDR3, the full variable domain is DTGVSQNPRHKITKRGQNVTFRCDPISEHNRLYWYRQTLGQGPEFLTYFQNEAQLEKSRLLSDRFSAERPKGSFSTLEIQRTEQGDSAMYLCASSVSATGRGEQYFGPGTRLTVT.

This clone has just one count. This chain connects TRBV30 to TRBJ1-1; the D gene is possibly TRBD1 (5 bases). Germline V gene sequence: CDR1 GTSNPN, CDR2 SVGIG (reference sequence). Trimming removed 3 bases at V and 2 bases at J, with 13 bases between. There are 14 residues in the CDR3. Here the CDR3 reads CAWSHSGGNTEAFF. CDR3 sequence (DNA): TGTGCCTGGAGCCACTCGGGGGGAAACACTGAAGCTTTCTTT.

The chain joins TRBV11-2 to TRBJ2-1; D unresolved. CDR3 size: 13 residues. Germline V gene data show CDR1 as SGHAT and CDR2 as FQNNGV. V gave up 4 bases and J gave up 5 bases, with 9 bases separating them. The CDR3 sequence: CASSSLADNEQFF. For the CDR3, the DNA is TGTGCCAGCAGCTCCCTGGCAGACAATGAGCAGTTCTTC.

CDR3 coding DNA: TGTGCCAGCCGCGGGGGGTCCGATACGCAGTATTTT. Translation: CASRGGSDTQYF. The gene calls are TRBV2 and TRBJ2-3; TRBD2 matches at 8 bases. From germline, CDR1 is SNHLY and CDR2 FYNNEI. The CDR3 extends over 12 amino acids. V lost 8 bases, J lost 6 bases, and 4 bases stayed unmatched.

This clone was observed many times. The V and J genes are TRBV28 and TRBJ2-1; TRBD2 matches at 7 bases. The length of the CDR3 is 13 residues. Looked up from germline, CDR1 is MDHEN and CDR2 is SYDVKM. Germline trimming cut 6 bases from V and 8 bases from J; bases unmatched to any gene: 7. CDR3 sequence reads: CASRWTRSHEQFF. For the CDR3, the DNA is TGTGCCAGCAGGTGGACTAGATCTCATGAGCAGTTCTTC.

The J gene is TRBJ1-2, the V gene TRBV30, with a tentative D call TRBD1 (6 bases). The germline CDR1 and CDR2 sequences are GTSNPN and SVGIG (reference sequence). The CDR3 sequence is 13 residues long. V lost 1 base and J 8 bases, leaving 14 bases between the germline ends. The CDR3 region is CAWSGQGSRGYTF. The CDR3 DNA is TGTGCCTGGAGTGGGCAGGGGTCAAGGGGCTACACCTTC.

As concerns this clone: The same CDR3 is also encoded by other DNA sequences in this sample. The V call is TRBV5-6, the J call TRBJ2-6; no firm D call. The germline V gene has CDR1 SGHDT and CDR2 YYEEEE. V was clipped by 4 bases and J by 0 bases, with 2 bases between them. The CDR3 has 13 amino acids. CDR3 loop: CASSLSGANVLTF. As DNA, the CDR3 is TGTGCCAGCAGCCTCTCTGGGGCCAACGTCCTGACTTTC.

The chain uses TRBV19 and TRBJ2-7; possible D gene TRBD2, 6 bases. Germline lookup yields CDR1 LNHDA and CDR2 SQIVND (reference sequence). The CDR3 covers 13 residues. Trimming removed 5 bases from V and 4 bases from J, with 12 bases in between. The CDR3 reads CASSGTPKYEQYF. The CDR3 coding sequence is TGTGCCAGTAGTGGGACTCCCAAATACGAGCAGTACTTC.

By frequency in the sample, this clone is medium-sized. The chain joins TRBV30 to TRBJ1-4; D unclear. Germline CDR1 reads GTSNPN; CDR2 reads SVGIG (reference sequence). This CDR3 is 11 amino acids long. V shed 0 bases and J shed 8 bases, with 4 bases lying between them. The CDR3 region has the DNA TGTGCCTGGAGTGTACAAGAAAAACTGTTTTTT. It specifies CAWSVQEKLFF. Variable domain in full (rest from reference TRBV30 and TRBJ1-4): SQTIHQWPATLVQPVGSPLSLECTVEGTSNPNLYWYRQAAGRGLQLLFYSVGIGQISSEVPQNLSASRPQDRQFILSSKKLLLSDSGFYLCAWSVQEKLFFGSGTQLSVL.

J is TRBJ2-2 and V is TRBV27, with TRBD2 identical over 11 bases. In germline, CDR1 is MNHEY, CDR2 SMNVEV (reference sequence). V shed 10 bases and J 6 bases; nucleotides not matched to a gene: 7. The CDR3 has 14 amino acids. Here the CDR3 reads CATRLAGFSGELFF. The CDR3 DNA reads TGTGCCACCAGACTAGCGGGATTCTCCGGGGAGCTGTTTTTT.

This clone has more than one count but fewer than ten. This CDR3 is CASSQDTGSGANVLTF. The DNA of the CDR3 is TGTGCCAGCAGCCAAGATACGGGCTCTGGGGCCAACGTCCTGACTTTC. The rearrangement uses TRBV4-2 and TRBJ2-6; D not certain. Germline V gives CDR1 LGHNA, CDR2 YNFKEQ. V lost 0 bases, J lost 0 bases, and 6 bases lay in between. The CDR3 consists of 16 residues.

The chain carries TRBV4-1 and TRBJ2-7, with D perhaps matching TRBD1 (5 bases). From germline, CDR1 is MGHRA and CDR2 YSYEKL. The CDR3 totals 15 residues. With 0 bases removed from V and 3 bases from J, the gap between germline ends came to 12 bases. CDR3 amino acids: CASSQDGATLYEQYF. CDR3 nucleotide sequence: TGCGCCAGCAGCCAAGATGGGGCGACCCTCTACGAGCAGTACTTC.

The chain has TRBV9 and TRBJ2-5, with 11 bases identical to TRBD2. This CDR3 region has 16 residues. V shed 1 base and J 4 bases; nucleotides not matched to a gene: 6. The germline V gene encodes CDR1 SGDLS and CDR2 YYNGEE. The CDR3 sequence: CASSVLGLAGGETQYF. CDR3 nucleotide sequence: TGTGCCAGCAGCGTACTCGGGCTAGCGGGAGGAGAGACCCAGTACTTC.

V and J are TRBV5-1 and TRBJ1-4; the match to TRBD1 covers 10 bases. Trimming cost V 2 bases and J 11 bases; bases outside gene matches: 6. The CDR3 covers 14 residues. Looked up from germline, CDR1 is SGHRS and CDR2 is YFSETQ. CDR3 nucleotides: TGCGCCAGCAGCTTCGGACAGGGGGGACCCAAACTGTTTTTT. It yields the protein CASSFGQGGPKLFF.

This clone occurred a few times. J is TRBJ2-2 and V is TRBV18; D may be TRBD2 (5 bases). V was clipped by 3 bases and J by 8 bases, with 10 bases between them. The CDR3 totals 13 residues. Germline lookup yields CDR1 KGHSH and CDR2 LQKENI. The CDR3 DNA sequence: TGTGCCAGCTCACCCGGGATTGAAGGGGAGCTGTTTTTT. It yields the protein CASSPGIEGELFF.

The chain uses TRBV14 and TRBJ1-1; D perhaps matches TRBD1 (6 bases). CDR3 length: 15 residues. With 4 bases removed from V and 1 base from J, the gap between germline ends came to 13 bases. Germline CDR1 reads SGHDN; CDR2 reads FVKESK. Here the CDR3 reads CASSPKTRGNTEAFF. DNA of the CDR3: TGTGCCAGCAGCCCTAAGACCAGGGGGAACACTGAAGCTTTCTTT. The full variable domain, in which reference TRBV14 and TRBJ1-1 provide the parts outside the CDR3, is EAGVTQFPSHSVIEKGQTVTLRCDPISGHDNLYWYRRVMGKEIKFLLHFVKESKQDESGMPNNRFLAERTGGTYSTLKVQPAELEDSGVYFCASSPKTRGNTEAFFGQGTRLTVV.

This rearrangement joins TRBV4-1 to TRBJ2-3; 8 bases map to TRBD2. This CDR3 contains 19 residues. Germline V CDR1 and CDR2: MGHRA, YSYEKL. V shed 0 bases and J 1 base; nucleotides not matched to a gene: 12. CDR3 sequence (DNA): TGCGCCAGCAGCCAAGATCATTCGGGAGGGATGGCTGGCACAGATACGCAGTATTTT. Its translation: CASSQDHSGGMAGTDTQYF.

This clone was detected only a few times. The rearrangement joins TRBV4-1 to TRBJ2-3; TRBD2 is a possible D gene (5 bases). V lost 0 bases, J lost 1 base, and 11 bases lay in between. Germline CDR1 and CDR2: MGHRA and YSYEKL. The CDR3 extends over 16 amino acids. The chain's CDR3 is CASSQDSAVGTDTQYF. CDR3 nucleotides: TGCGCCAGCAGCCAAGATTCAGCGGTTGGCACAGATACGCAGTATTTT.

This clone was seen only once. The rearrangement uses TRBV27 and TRBJ1-5; possibly TRBD1 for D (5 bases). Trimming removed 2 bases from V and 4 bases from J, with 9 bases in between. Germline V gene lookup returns CDR1 MNHEY and CDR2 SMNVEV (reference sequence). The CDR3 totals 14 residues. CDR3 residues: CASSLKRGNQPQHF. The CDR3 nucleotides are TGTGCCAGCAGTTTAAAAAGGGGAAATCAGCCCCAGCATTTT.

This clone was recorded once. This chain joins TRBV6-5 and TRBJ1-6; TRBD1 is a possible D gene (5 bases). This CDR3 contains 13 residues. The V end lost 6 bases, the J end lost 5 bases, and 8 bases lay between the germline ends. Germline V gene data show CDR1 as MNHEY and CDR2 as SVGAGI. The CDR3 sequence: CASSREDNSPLHF. Here the CDR3 DNA reads TGTGCCAGCAGCAGGGAAGATAATTCACCCCTCCACTTT.

This chain joins TRBV7-9 and TRBJ1-1, with TRBD1 as a possible D gene (5 bases). The ends were cut back, 5 bases at V and 5 bases at J, with 21 bases in the middle. Germline-derived CDR1 and CDR2 are SEHNR and FQNEAQ (reference sequence). The CDR3 consists of 16 residues. The CDR3 sequence is CASSRDVGQGGTEAFF. In nucleotides, the CDR3 is TGTGCCAGCAGCAGAGACGTCGGGCAGGGTGGGACTGAAGCTTTCTTT.

The rearrangement links TRBV4-2 to TRBJ1-5; TRBD1 aligns across 10 bases. CDR1 is LGHNA and CDR2 is YNFKEQ in the germline V gene. This CDR3 spans 15 amino acids. V shed 1 base, J shed 5 bases, and the junction held 2 bases outside the gene matches. The CDR3 spells CASSQGQGAYQPQHF. CDR3 DNA: TGTGCCAGCAGCCAAGGACAGGGGGCATATCAGCCCCAGCATTTT.

V gene TRBV5-1 combines with J gene TRBJ1-1; no firm D call. Per germline, CDR1 SGHRS and CDR2 YFSETQ. The ends were cut back, 2 bases at V and 5 bases at J, with 13 bases in the middle. The CDR3 has 14 amino acids. The CDR3 sequence: CASSLQGRGTEAFF. Here the CDR3 DNA reads TGCGCCAGCAGCTTACAAGGGAGAGGAACTGAAGCTTTCTTT.

This clone was observed once. V is TRBV30 and J is TRBJ2-3; D is possibly TRBD2 (6 bases). V lost 4 bases and J 6 bases, leaving 14 bases between the germline ends. CDR3 size: 13 residues. Germline CDR1 is GTSNPN and CDR2 is SVGIG (reference sequence). The chain's CDR3 is CAWTGGGADTQYF. In DNA, the CDR3 is TGTGCCTGGACCGGCGGAGGGGCGGATACGCAGTATTTT.